This record looks at one T cell receptor (beta chain) sequence and its context. Its antigen is as yet unknown. The use of a sample-barcoded 5' primer and a J-beta primer mix characterized a second PCR of roughly 6 to 12 cycles. TCRdb ran MiXCR on the 5' RACE reads and lists one entry per CDR3 protein. The data hold about 900,000 distinct CDR3 sequences, with around 68% observed a single time. This sample was included in a study of blood T cells in healthy people across ages. Looking at the study overall: About one barcoded beta molecule was captured per two T cells (by template switching).

Study results and limitations: The unknown donor CMV status may have confounded expanded clonotype changes. Percentage of naive T cells showed a strong correlation with TCR beta diversity.

This CDR3 spans 15 amino acids. Germline V lookup: CDR1 MNHEY, CDR2 SVGAGI. Between the trimmed V and J ends, which lost 6 bases and 4 bases, there was a span of 18 bases. The TCR sequence derives from a young man in good health. Material for sequencing was blood. This sequence joins TRBV6-5 and TRBJ2-5; a possible D gene is TRBD2 (6 bases). The CDR3 nucleotides read TGTGCCAGCAGCCCCGAGAACTGGGGACTAGAGACCCAGTACTTC. This sequence encodes CASSPENWGLETQYF.